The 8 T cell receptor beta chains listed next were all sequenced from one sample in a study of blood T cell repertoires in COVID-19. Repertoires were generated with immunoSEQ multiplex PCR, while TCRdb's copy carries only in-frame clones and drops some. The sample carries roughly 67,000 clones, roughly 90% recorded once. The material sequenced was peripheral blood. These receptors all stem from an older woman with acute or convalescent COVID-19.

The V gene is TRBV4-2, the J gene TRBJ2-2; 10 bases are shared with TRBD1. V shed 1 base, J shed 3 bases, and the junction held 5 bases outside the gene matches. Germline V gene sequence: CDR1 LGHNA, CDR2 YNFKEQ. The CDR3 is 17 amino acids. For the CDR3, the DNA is TGTGCCAGCAGCCAAGGGACAGGGGGTAGGGACACCGGGGAGCTGTTTTTT. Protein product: CASSQGTGGRDTGELFF.

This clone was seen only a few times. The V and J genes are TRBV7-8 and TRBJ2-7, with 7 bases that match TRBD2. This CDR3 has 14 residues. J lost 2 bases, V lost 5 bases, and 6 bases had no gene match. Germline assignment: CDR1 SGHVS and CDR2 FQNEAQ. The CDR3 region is CASSVSSGTYEQYV. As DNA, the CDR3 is TGTGCCAGCAGCGTTTCTAGCGGTACCTACGAGCAGTACGTC.

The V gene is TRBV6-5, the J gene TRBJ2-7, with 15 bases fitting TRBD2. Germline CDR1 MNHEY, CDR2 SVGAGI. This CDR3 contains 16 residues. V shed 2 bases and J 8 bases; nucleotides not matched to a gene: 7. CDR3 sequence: CASSYPGLAGGLKQYV. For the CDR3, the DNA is TGTGCCAGCAGTTACCCCGGACTAGCGGGGGGGCTGAAGCAGTACGTC.

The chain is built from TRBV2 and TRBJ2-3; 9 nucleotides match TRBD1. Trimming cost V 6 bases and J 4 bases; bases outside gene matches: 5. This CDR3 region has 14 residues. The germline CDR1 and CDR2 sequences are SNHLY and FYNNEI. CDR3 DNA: TGTGCCAGCAGGTCCGGGACAGGGCCAGATACGCAGTATTTT. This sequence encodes CASRSGTGPDTQYF.

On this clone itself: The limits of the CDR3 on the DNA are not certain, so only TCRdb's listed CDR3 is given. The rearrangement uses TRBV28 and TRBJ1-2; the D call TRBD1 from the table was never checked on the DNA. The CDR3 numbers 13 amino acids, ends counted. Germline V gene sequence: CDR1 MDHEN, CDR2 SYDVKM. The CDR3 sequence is CASSFLAVYGYTF.

The DNA for the CDR3 is TGTGCCAGCAGCCAAGATCTACAGGATCCTGAAGCTTTCTTT. This translates into CASSQDLQDPEAFF. V is TRBV4-2 and J is TRBJ1-1; D might be TRBD1 (5 bases). V was trimmed by 0 bases and J by 6 bases, leaving 11 bases between them. CDR3 length equals 14 residues. Germline CDR1 is LGHNA and CDR2 is YNFKEQ.

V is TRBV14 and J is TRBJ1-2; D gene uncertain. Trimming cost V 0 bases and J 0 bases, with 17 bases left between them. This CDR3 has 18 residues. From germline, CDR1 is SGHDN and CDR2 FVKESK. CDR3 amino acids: CASSQDLRRDQANYGYTF. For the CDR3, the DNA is TGTGCCAGCAGCCAAGACCTACGGCGGGATCAAGCTAACTATGGCTACACCTTC.

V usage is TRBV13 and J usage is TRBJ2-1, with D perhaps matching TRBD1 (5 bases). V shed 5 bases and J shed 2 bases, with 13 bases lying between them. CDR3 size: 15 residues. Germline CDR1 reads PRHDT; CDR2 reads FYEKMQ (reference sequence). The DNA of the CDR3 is TGTGCCAGCAGCACACGCAGGGTCCCCTACAATGAGCAGTTCTTC. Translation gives CASSTRRVPYNEQFF.